This T cell receptor (beta chain) was documented in a study of a mutant IDH1 vaccine in newly diagnosed glioma. Study overall: Treated patients had a mean age of around 40 years and an approximately 62% male, around 38% female split. Patients got radiotherapy, temozolomide, or both beforehand, and most got both.

Germline assignment: CDR1 SGHRS and CDR2 YFSETQ. The CDR3 runs to 17 residues. Trimming took 4 bases from V and 6 from J; bases not matched to a gene: 16. The assay was immunoSEQ multiplex PCR, and TCRdb's table has in-frame clones only and misses some. The sample includes around 50,000 clones, more than 80% of them seen just once. Time point reported: baseline, week 1 (first vaccination visit). As to treatment: pre-vaccination baseline after standard-of-care therapy. The rearrangement joins TRBV5-1 to TRBJ1-2; TRBD1 matches 9 bases. The sample consisted of PBMCs, taken from a glioma patient treated with radiotherapy, temozolomide or both. The clonotype comes from a middle-aged man with glioma. Written as DNA, the CDR3 is TGCGCCAGCAGCCCCCTCGACGGGACAGGGATTGGGGATGGCTACACCTTC. Residues: CASSPLDGTGIGDGYTF.